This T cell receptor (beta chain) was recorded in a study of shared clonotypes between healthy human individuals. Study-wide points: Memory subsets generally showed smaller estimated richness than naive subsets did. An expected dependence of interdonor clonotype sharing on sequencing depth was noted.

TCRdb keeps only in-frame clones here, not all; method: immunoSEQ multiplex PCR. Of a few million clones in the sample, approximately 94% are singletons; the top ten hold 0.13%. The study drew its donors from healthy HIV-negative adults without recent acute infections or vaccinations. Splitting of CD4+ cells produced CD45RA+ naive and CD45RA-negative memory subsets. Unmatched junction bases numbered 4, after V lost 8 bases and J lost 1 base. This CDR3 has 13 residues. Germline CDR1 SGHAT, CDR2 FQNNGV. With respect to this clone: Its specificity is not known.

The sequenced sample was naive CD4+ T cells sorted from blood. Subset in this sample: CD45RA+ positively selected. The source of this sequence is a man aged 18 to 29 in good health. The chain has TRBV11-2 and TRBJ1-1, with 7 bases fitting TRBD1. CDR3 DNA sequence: TGTGCCAGCCGCGGACAGGAGAACACTGAAGCTTTCTTT. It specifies CASRGQENTEAFF.